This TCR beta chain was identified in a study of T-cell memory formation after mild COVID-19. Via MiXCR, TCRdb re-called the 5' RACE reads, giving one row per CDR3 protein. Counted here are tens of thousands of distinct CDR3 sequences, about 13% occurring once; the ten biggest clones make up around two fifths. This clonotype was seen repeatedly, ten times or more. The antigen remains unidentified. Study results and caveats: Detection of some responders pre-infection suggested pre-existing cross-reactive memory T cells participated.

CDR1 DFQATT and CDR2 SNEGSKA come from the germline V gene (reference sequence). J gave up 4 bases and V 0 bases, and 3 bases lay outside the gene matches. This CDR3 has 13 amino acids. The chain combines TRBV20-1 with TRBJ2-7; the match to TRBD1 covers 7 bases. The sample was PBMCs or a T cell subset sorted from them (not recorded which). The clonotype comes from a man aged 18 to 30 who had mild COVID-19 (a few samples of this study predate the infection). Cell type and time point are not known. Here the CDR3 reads CSARDRDRYEQYF. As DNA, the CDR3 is TGCAGTGCTAGAGATAGGGACAGATACGAGCAGTACTTC.